One and the same sample provided the 11 T cell receptor beta chains below, sequenced in a study of T cells in Graves' hyperthyroidism and ophthalmopathy. The source material, RNA transcripts, was used to amplify TCR beta CDR3 regions. The HTBI set primed first-round TCR CDR3 RT-PCR. TCRdb analysed the multiplex PCR reads with MiXCR anew, one entry per CDR3 protein. The table shows about half a million distinct CDR3 sequences, with less than 25% occurring only once. Source material: blood. These TCRs come from a man aged 18 to 35 with Graves' hyperthyroidism.

This clonotype was picked up a small number of times. CDR3 region: CASSLRAPGLAGQETQYF. CDR3 DNA: TGTGCCAGCAGTTTAAGAGCCCCGGGACTAGCGGGACAAGAGACCCAGTACTTC. The rearrangement links TRBV28 to TRBJ2-5, with TRBD2 identical over 13 bases. The germline V gene encodes CDR1 MDHEN and CDR2 SYDVKM. The CDR3 is 18 amino acids. The junction had 8 bases not matched to a gene; V was cut back by 2 bases and J by 2 bases.

This clonotype has only a few counts. The chain is built from TRBV7-8 and TRBJ2-7; weak D call: TRBD1 (6 bases). Germline V CDR1 and CDR2: SGHVS, FQNEAQ. This CDR3 comprises 14 residues. V was pared by 5 bases and J by 4 bases, with 15 bases between. CDR3 in amino acids: CASSKQGPDYEQYF. As DNA, the CDR3 is TGTGCCAGCAGCAAACAGGGACCAGATTACGAGCAGTACTTC.

The gene calls are TRBV24-1 and TRBJ1-5; D is unresolved. The V and J ends lost 6 bases and 0 bases respectively, with 5 bases between them. The CDR3 has 13 amino acids. The germline V gene encodes CDR1 KGHDR and CDR2 SFDVKD. The CDR3 coding sequence is TGTGCCACCAGTCCGGCTAGCAATCAGCCCCAGCATTTT. Its translation: CATSPASNQPQHF.

The chain carries TRBV2 and TRBJ1-3, with 7 bases identical to TRBD1. The CDR3 has 14 residues. V shed 10 bases and J 3 bases; nucleotides not matched to a gene: 9. Germline V gene data show CDR1 as SNHLY and CDR2 as FYNNEI. The CDR3 bases are TGTGCCACCCCGATTGACAGGGATGGAAACACCATATATTTT. This codes for CATPIDRDGNTIYF.

The chain employs TRBV7-2 and TRBJ2-7; 7 bases map to TRBD1. The trim removed 6 bases at V and 3 bases at J, leaving 8 bases unmatched. The germline V gene encodes CDR1 SGHTA and CDR2 FQGNSA. The CDR3 contains 14 residues. In DNA form, the CDR3 reads TGTGCCAGCAGTCGACAGGGCAGAAACTACGAGCAGTACTTC. Protein: CASSRQGRNYEQYF.

This clonotype was seen a few times. The J gene is TRBJ2-5, the V gene TRBV5-1; D is undetermined. Trimming removed 9 bases from V and 3 bases from J, with 15 bases in between. Germline assignment: CDR1 SGHRS and CDR2 YFSETQ. The CDR3 is 13 residues long. This chain's CDR3 is CATGQDVEETQYF. CDR3 nucleotides: TGCGCCACCGGGCAGGACGTCGAAGAGACCCAGTACTTC.

This clonotype was picked up many times. A much larger clonotype is one base distant, so this may be a read error. The chain carries TRBV12-3 or TRBV12-4 and TRBJ1-1; TRBD1 matches at 7 bases. The CDR3 runs 13 residues. The V gene end was trimmed by 5 bases and the J gene end by 11 bases; junction bases not matched to a gene: 11. The CDR3 here is CASSPGTAVRAFF. Written as DNA, the CDR3 is TGTGCCAGCAGTCCAGGGACAGCGGTTAGGGCTTTCTTT.

The rearrangement joins TRBV12-3 or TRBV12-4 to TRBJ1-2; no definite D call. The CDR3 runs to 13 residues. Deletions cut 6 bases from V and 4 bases from J, with 12 bases between. The DNA of the CDR3 is TGTGCCAGCAGCTTCCCCCGCCTCTATGGCTACACCTTC. Translated: CASSFPRLYGYTF.

This clonotype showed up just a few times. The chain uses TRBV9 and TRBJ2-5; D remains ambiguous. The CDR3 extends over 14 amino acids. The germline V and J ends were trimmed by 4 bases and 2 bases, with 12 bases remaining between them. From germline, CDR1 is SGDLS and CDR2 YYNGEE. This CDR3 is CASSPSMVQETQYF. In DNA form, the CDR3 reads TGTGCCAGCAGCCCCTCGATGGTTCAAGAGACCCAGTACTTC.

The gene calls are TRBV6-2 or TRBV6-3 and TRBJ1-1; 8 bases match TRBD1. V lost 11 bases to trimming and J lost 0 bases; unmatched junction nucleotides: 5. CDR3 size: 13 residues. Germline V gives CDR1 MNHEY, CDR2 SVGEGT. The CDR3 loop is CAVSGGLNTEAFF. The CDR3, as DNA: TGTGCCGTCTCAGGGGGCCTGAACACTGAAGCTTTCTTT.

At least ten counts were recorded for this clonotype. This sequence joins TRBV12-3 or TRBV12-4 and TRBJ1-1; 9 bases map to TRBD1. Trimming removed 6 bases from V and 6 bases from J; junction bases left unmatched: 20. The CDR3 has 18 residues. The CDR3: CASSSRGFIGQGTSEAFF. The CDR3 DNA follows: TGTGCCAGCAGCTCGCGAGGGTTTATCGGACAGGGGACGTCTGAAGCTTTCTTT.